These 15 T cell receptor beta chains were all obtained from the same sample, sequenced in a study of lymphopenia after photon versus proton radiotherapy. Sequencing used immunoSEQ multiplex PCR; TCRdb keeps in-frame clones, though not all of them. The repertoire consists of approximately 70,000 clones, with about 85% occurring once and the leading ten covering 9.5% to 15%. The source was peripheral blood, collected from a patient treated with proton-based radiotherapy. The receptors shown here come from an elderly man with esophageal cancer.

The V call is TRBV11-3, the J call TRBJ1-5, with a possible D match to TRBD1 (5 bases). V lost 1 base and J 4 bases, leaving 8 bases between the germline ends. CDR1 and CDR2 (germline): SGHNT, YENEEA. This CDR3 region has 14 residues. CDR3 loop: CASSLAGRNQPQHF. The CDR3 DNA is TGTGCCAGCAGCTTAGCAGGGCGGAATCAGCCCCAGCATTTT.

The chain links TRBV5-4 to TRBJ1-1; the match to TRBD1 covers 9 bases. The J segment lost 4 bases and the V segment lost 5 bases, leaving 9 bases of the junction unmatched. Germline lookup yields CDR1 SGHNT and CDR2 YYREEE (reference sequence). The CDR3 is made up of 15 amino acids. The CDR3 region has the DNA TGTGCCAGCAGAGGAGGGACAGGGTTTGTCACTGAAGCTTTCTTT. Its translation: CASRGGTGFVTEAFF. Full variable domain (rest looked up from reference TRBV5-4 and TRBJ1-1): ETGVTQSPTHLIKTRGQQVTLRCSSQSGHNTVSWYQQALGQGPQFIFQYYREEENGRGNFPPRFSGLQFPNYSSELNVNALELDDSALYLCASRGGTGFVTEAFFGQGTRLTVV.

This sequence joins TRBV9 and TRBJ1-5; no clear D gene. V lost 1 base and J 3 bases, leaving 5 bases between the germline ends. Germline CDR1 reads SGDLS; CDR2 reads YYNGEE. This CDR3 comprises 13 residues. The CDR3 region has the DNA TGTGCCAGCAGCGTACGGCCCAATCAGCCCCAGCATTTT. Translating it yields CASSVRPNQPQHF.

The genes are TRBV28 and TRBJ1-1; D is perhaps TRBD1 (6 bases). Germline values: CDR1 MDHEN, CDR2 SYDVKM. This CDR3 has 16 amino acids. Trimming removed 6 bases at V and 4 bases at J, with 21 bases between. For the CDR3, the DNA is TGTGCCAGCAGCTCCCCCGACGGGGGCGGGGGCACTGAAGCTTTCTTT. Its protein is CASSSPDGGGGTEAFF.

J is TRBJ1-2 and V is TRBV4-3; D may be TRBD1 (6 bases). Germline V gene sequence: CDR1 LGHNA, CDR2 YSLEER. CDR3 size: 16 residues. V was clipped by 4 bases and J by 3 bases, with 18 bases between them. The CDR3 reads CASSLQLRGGDYGYTF. For the CDR3, the DNA is TGCGCCAGCAGCCTTCAATTGAGGGGGGGAGACTATGGCTACACCTTC.

The genes are TRBV15 and TRBJ2-3; TRBD1 matches 9 bases. Germline CDR1 and CDR2: LNHNV and YYDKDF (reference sequence). V lost 0 bases and J lost 3; bases outside the gene matches: 7. CDR3 length: 17 amino acids. In nucleotides, the CDR3 is TGTGCCACCAGCAGAGAGAGTGGGACAGGGATTACAGATACGCAGTATTTT. Residues: CATSRESGTGITDTQYF.

The rearrangement joins TRBV4-3 to TRBJ2-7; no reliable D call. V was cut by 0 bases and J by 3 bases, with 15 bases left in between. The CDR3 has 16 amino acids. Germline V CDR1 and CDR2: LGHNA, YSLEER. The DNA of the CDR3 is TGCGCCAGCAGCCAAGATCCTTTTGGGCAGGTCTACGAGCAGTACTTC. Its protein is CASSQDPFGQVYEQYF.

J is TRBJ2-2 and V is TRBV28, with TRBD2 identical over 10 bases. Trimming took 6 bases from V and 3 from J; bases not matched to a gene: 10. CDR1 MDHEN and CDR2 SYDVKM come from the germline V gene. The CDR3 is 17 amino acids. CDR3 in amino acids: CASREGGLAGDTGELFF. CDR3 nucleotide sequence: TGTGCCAGCAGGGAGGGAGGTCTAGCGGGAGACACCGGGGAGCTGTTTTTT.

V gene TRBV5-4 combines with J gene TRBJ2-7, with D possibly TRBD2 on 6 matching bases. The germline gives CDR1 SGHNT, CDR2 YYREEE (reference sequence). The V and J ends lost 4 bases and 9 bases respectively, with 29 bases between them. The CDR3 totals 17 residues. CDR3 coding DNA: TGTGCCAGCAGCCCCCCCTCAGACGTGGGAGGAGGAACAAGGCAGTACTTC. Translation gives CASSPPSDVGGGTRQYF.

The chain combines TRBV5-5 with TRBJ2-3; 7 bases map to TRBD1. There are 15 residues in the CDR3. Looked up from germline, CDR1 is SGHKS and CDR2 is YYEKEE (reference sequence). V shed 1 base, J shed 2 bases, and the junction held 4 bases outside the gene matches. This CDR3 reads CASSLQGQVTDTQYF. The CDR3 nucleotides are TGTGCCAGCAGCTTGCAAGGACAGGTCACAGATACGCAGTATTTT.

This clone was detected only a few times. The gene calls are TRBV29-1 and TRBJ1-2; weak D call: TRBD1 (6 bases). CDR1 and CDR2 (germline): SQVTM, ANQGSEA. V shed 5 bases and J shed 7 bases, with 11 bases lying between them. CDR3 size: 11 residues. CDR3 nucleotides: TGCAGCGTTTATAAAGGGGGTGGCTACACCTTC. Protein sequence: CSVYKGGGYTF.

This sequence joins TRBV7-9 and TRBJ2-7; the D is unclear. In germline, CDR1 is SEHNR, CDR2 FQNEAQ (reference sequence). Trimming left V 6 bases short and J 1 base short, with 10 bases between. The CDR3 consists of 13 residues. CDR3 region: CASRRTVSYEQYF. CDR3 DNA sequence: TGTGCCAGCAGAAGGACGGTTTCCTACGAGCAGTACTTC.

Only a few counts were recorded for this clone. The chain employs TRBV19 and TRBJ1-5; D possibly corresponds to TRBD1 (6 bases). Between the trimmed V and J ends, which lost 3 bases and 2 bases, there was a span of 14 bases. Germline V gives CDR1 LNHDA, CDR2 SQIVND (reference sequence). The CDR3 loop spans 16 amino acids. CDR3 in amino acids: CASSMGGGIGNQPQHF. CDR3 DNA: TGTGCCAGTAGTATGGGAGGGGGGATAGGCAATCAGCCCCAGCATTTT. Complete variable domain (other parts from reference TRBV19 and TRBJ1-5): DGGITQSPKYLFRKEGQNVTLSCEQNLNHDAMYWYRQDPGQGLRLIYYSQIVNDFQKGDIAEGYSVSREKKESFPLTVTSAQKNPTAFYLCASSMGGGIGNQPQHFGDGTRLSIL.

This chain connects TRBV7-9 to TRBJ1-1; no definite D call. The ends were cut back, 6 bases at V and 6 bases at J, with 8 bases in the middle. Germline V gives CDR1 SEHNR, CDR2 FQNEAQ (reference sequence). The CDR3 extends over 11 amino acids. DNA of the CDR3: TGTGCCAGCAGTTACGGGGCTGAAGCTTTCTTT. The encoded protein is CASSYGAEAFF.

This clone was counted a few times. The rearrangement links TRBV5-4 to TRBJ1-3; D is undetermined. This CDR3 comprises 14 residues. Looked up from germline, CDR1 is SGHNT and CDR2 is YYREEE (reference sequence). The germline V and J ends were trimmed by 5 bases and 0 bases, with 9 bases remaining between them. Here the CDR3 reads CASRLMDSGNTIYF. DNA of the CDR3: TGTGCCAGCAGACTCATGGACTCTGGAAACACCATATATTTT.